The 2 T cell receptor beta chains in this list originate from one sample, sequenced in a study of cytomegalovirus exposure and HLA in healthy donors. Method: immunoSEQ multiplex PCR; TCRdb's copy keeps in-frame clones and lacks some. The table shows more than 120,000 clones, with around nine tenths occurring only once. The material sequenced was PBMCs. The source is a man between 18 and 29 years old in good health and CMV-seropositive.

The chain couples TRBV7-3 to TRBJ2-3, with TRBD1 identical over 8 bases. The ends lost 6 bases at V and 4 bases at J; junction bases unmatched: 6. The CDR3 runs to 14 residues. The germline gives CDR1 SGHTA, CDR2 FQGTGA. The CDR3 reads CASSRTGSADTQYF. The CDR3 bases are TGTGCCAGCAGTCGGACAGGGAGTGCAGATACGCAGTATTTT. Full variable domain (remainder filled in from reference TRBV7-3 and TRBJ2-3): GAGVSQTPSNKVTEKGKYVELRCDPISGHTALYWYRQSLGQGPEFLIYFQGTGAADDSGLPNDRFFAVRPEGSVSTLKIQRTERGDSAVYLCASSRTGSADTQYFGPGTRLTVL.

This clone was found once. This sequence joins TRBV11-2 and TRBJ2-3; TRBD2 aligns across 8 bases. Germline V gives CDR1 SGHAT, CDR2 FQNNGV. After removal of 1 base from V and 2 bases from J, the junction contained 8 bases not matched to a gene. The CDR3 runs 17 residues. The CDR3 reads CASSLGEVAGPTDTQYF. CDR3 nucleotide sequence: TGTGCCAGCAGCTTAGGGGAGGTAGCGGGGCCCACAGATACGCAGTATTTT.